The 22 T cell receptor beta chains listed next were all sequenced from one sample in a study of blood T cell repertoires in COVID-19. The data were produced by immunoSEQ multiplex PCR, yet TCRdb's version contains in-frame clones alone and is incomplete. The table has about 400,000 clones, more than 70% seen once. Sequenced: PBMCs or T cells enriched from blood (not recorded which). The receptors derive from a man aged 35-49 years in a cohort exposed to, infected with or recovered from COVID-19 (not recorded which).

This clone was seen more than once but under ten times. The V and J genes are TRBV7-9 and TRBJ1-4, with D possibly TRBD1 on 5 matching bases. The CDR3 runs to 16 residues. The ends were cut back, 0 bases at V and 5 bases at J, with 13 bases in the middle. Germline lookup yields CDR1 SEHNR and CDR2 FQNEAQ (reference sequence). CDR3 sequence reads: CASSLASGLRNEKLFF. The CDR3 DNA reads TGTGCCAGCAGCTTAGCCTCAGGGCTGAGAAATGAAAAACTGTTTTTT.

This chain joins TRBV7-9 and TRBJ2-3; perhaps TRBD1 as D (5 bases). Germline values: CDR1 SEHNR, CDR2 FQNEAQ (reference sequence). The CDR3 covers 14 residues. Trimming took 0 bases from V and 2 from J, leaving 6 bases between them. The CDR3: CASSLATDTDTQYF. The CDR3 bases are TGTGCCAGCAGCTTAGCGACAGACACAGATACGCAGTATTTT.

The chain has TRBV28 and TRBJ2-5; no firm D call. The germline gives CDR1 MDHEN, CDR2 SYDVKM. CDR3 size: 10 residues. V was shortened by 6 bases and J by 4 bases, with 3 bases between the two germline ends. This CDR3 is CASRRETQYF. The CDR3 DNA reads TGTGCCAGCAGGAGAGAGACCCAGTACTTC.

With regard to this clone: Other DNA sequences from this sample encode an identical CDR3 as well. The J gene is TRBJ2-3, the V gene TRBV2; 7 nucleotides match TRBD1. The CDR3 runs to 14 residues. With 5 bases clipped from V and 0 bases from J, the junction kept 2 bases outside the gene matches. From germline, CDR1 is SNHLY and CDR2 FYNNEI. CDR3 amino acids: CASSRQGSTDTQYF. As DNA, the CDR3 is TGTGCCAGCAGTCGACAGGGTAGCACAGATACGCAGTATTTT.

This clone was seen ten or more times. V and J are TRBV23-1 and TRBJ2-7; no definite D call. TRBV23-1 is given ORF status, its function remaining uncertain. This CDR3 spans 16 amino acids. V was cut by 0 bases and J by 5 bases, with 17 bases left in between. CDR3 region: CASSQSLIWVRHEQYF. The CDR3 DNA sequence: TGCGCCAGCAGTCAATCCCTAATCTGGGTGAGGCACGAGCAGTACTTC.

This chain links TRBV28 with TRBJ1-4, with a tentative D call TRBD1 (5 bases). Germline V lookup: CDR1 MDHEN, CDR2 SYDVKM. V was cut by 2 bases and J by 8 bases, with 15 bases left in between. The CDR3 covers 15 residues. CDR3 in DNA: TGTGCCAGCAGTTTACGTCAAGTGGGGGGGGAAAAACTGTTTTTT. Encoded protein: CASSLRQVGGEKLFF. Complete variable domain (other parts from reference TRBV28 and TRBJ1-4): DVKVTQSSRYLVKRTGEKVFLECVQDMDHENMFWYRQDPGLGLRLIYFSYDVKMKEKGDIPEGYSVSREKKERFSLILESASTNQTSMYLCASSLRQVGGEKLFFGSGTQLSVL.

Only one count was recorded for this clone. V is TRBV7-8 and J is TRBJ1-3; D possibly corresponds to TRBD1 (5 bases). Between the trimmed V and J ends, which lost 5 bases and 3 bases, there was a span of 8 bases. This CDR3 has 13 amino acids. Germline-derived CDR1 and CDR2 are SGHVS and FQNEAQ. DNA for the CDR3: TGTGCCAGCAGCCGCGGGGGTGGAAACACCATATATTTT. Protein: CASSRGGGNTIYF.

The chain uses TRBV30 and TRBJ1-5; D unresolved. Trimming pared 5 bases from V and 6 bases from J, leaving 11 bases between. Germline lookup yields CDR1 GTSNPN and CDR2 SVGIG (reference sequence). CDR3 length: 12 amino acids. The CDR3 spells CAWGYTGQPQHF. The CDR3 DNA follows: TGTGCCTGGGGGTACACGGGTCAGCCCCAGCATTTT.

V gene TRBV30 combines with J gene TRBJ2-1, with a possible D match to TRBD1 (7 bases). CDR3 length equals 12 residues. V was shortened by 5 bases and J by 9 bases, with 14 bases between the two germline ends. Per germline, CDR1 GTSNPN and CDR2 SVGIG (reference sequence). CDR3 DNA sequence: TGTGCCTGGGAGACTAGGGGGCCTGAGCAGTTCTTC. Its protein product is CAWETRGPEQFF.

This clone appeared a single time. The chain uses TRBV7-2 and TRBJ2-2; TRBD2 matches 12 bases. CDR3 length equals 18 residues. Germline CDR1 SGHTA, CDR2 FQGNSA. V lost 4 bases to trimming and J lost 0 bases; unmatched junction nucleotides: 6. The CDR3 DNA reads as TGTGCCAGCAGCTCGTTGGGACTAGCGGGCGCGAACACCGGGGAGCTGTTTTTT. It is translated as CASSSLGLAGANTGELFF. Looking up the rest from reference TRBV7-2 and TRBJ2-2 gives the full variable domain: GAGVSQSPSNKVTEKGKDVELRCDPISGHTALYWYRQSLGQGLEFLIYFQGNSAPDKSGLPSDRFSAERTGGSVSTLTIQRTQQEDSAVYLCASSSLGLAGANTGELFFGEGSRLTVL.

The genes are TRBV19 and TRBJ1-2; TRBD1 might be the D (6 bases). The germline CDR1 and CDR2 sequences are LNHDA and SQIVND (reference sequence). The CDR3 consists of 14 residues. With 1 base removed from V and 2 bases from J, the gap between germline ends came to 8 bases. As DNA, the CDR3 is TGTGCCAGTAGTATAGGACAGGCAAACTATGGCTACACCTTC. Its protein product is CASSIGQANYGYTF.

V usage is TRBV30 and J usage is TRBJ1-2; no definite D call. The germline V gene encodes CDR1 GTSNPN and CDR2 SVGIG (reference sequence). The CDR3 sequence is 15 residues long. V was pared by 3 bases and J by 5 bases, with 19 bases between. CDR3 in DNA: TGTGCCTGGAGGGAGACCCTGGGTGTGGTATATGGCTACACCTTC. Translated, it gives CAWRETLGVVYGYTF.

V and J are TRBV7-2 and TRBJ1-2; D remains unclear. V was trimmed by 3 bases and J by 2 bases, leaving 7 bases between them. The germline V gene encodes CDR1 SGHTA and CDR2 FQGNSA. The CDR3 contains 13 residues. CDR3 protein: CASSFDGNYGYTF. DNA for the CDR3: TGTGCCAGCAGCTTCGACGGGAACTATGGCTACACCTTC.

The rearrangement uses TRBV2 and TRBJ2-3; 7 nucleotides line up with TRBD1. The junction had 5 bases not matched to a gene; V was cut back by 3 bases and J by 2 bases. CDR1 SNHLY and CDR2 FYNNEI come from the germline V gene. The CDR3 is 15 residues long. Here the CDR3 reads CASSEPGQITDTQYF. DNA of the CDR3: TGTGCCAGCAGTGAGCCGGGACAGATCACAGATACGCAGTATTTT.

This clone came up once. V and J are TRBV3-1 (or the pseudogene TRBV3-2) and TRBJ2-2, with 7 bases that match TRBD2. Germline loops: CDR1 LGHDT, CDR2 YNNKEL (reference sequence). V dropped 0 bases and J dropped 1; count of bases not matched to a gene: 8. The CDR3 runs to 18 residues. CDR3 DNA: TGTGCCAGCAGCCAAGAATACGGAGCTAGCGGGAACACCGGGGAGCTGTTTTTT. Its protein product is CASSQEYGASGNTGELFF.

The V gene is TRBV28, the J gene TRBJ2-7; TRBD1 matches at 8 bases. Germline CDR1 reads MDHEN; CDR2 reads SYDVKM. CDR3 length: 14 amino acids. V lost 6 bases and J lost 7; bases outside the gene matches: 11. As DNA, the CDR3 is TGTGCCAGCAGCTCATTGGGGGACAGGACAGAGCAGTACTTC. Translation gives CASSSLGDRTEQYF. The whole variable domain, filled in from reference TRBV28 and TRBJ2-7, reads DVKVTQSSRYLVKRTGEKVFLECVQDMDHENMFWYRQDPGLGLRLIYFSYDVKMKEKGDIPEGYSVSREKKERFSLILESASTNQTSMYLCASSSLGDRTEQYFGPGTRLTVT.

The chain combines TRBV6-5 with TRBJ1-5, with D perhaps TRBD1 (5 bases). The V and J ends lost 0 bases and 7 bases respectively, with 16 bases between them. The CDR3 extends over 16 amino acids. The germline V gene has CDR1 MNHEY and CDR2 SVGAGI. CDR3 DNA: TGTGCCAGCAGTTACTCGAGCCAAGGGGCGGGACAGCCCCAGCATTTT. This sequence encodes CASSYSSQGAGQPQHF.

The rearrangement links TRBV6-5 to TRBJ1-2; no clear D gene. Per germline, CDR1 MNHEY and CDR2 SVGAGI. This CDR3 is built from 14 residues. Trimming cost V 0 bases and J 0 bases, with 5 bases left between them. The DNA of the CDR3 is TGTGCCAGCAGTTACTCGGCAGCTAACTATGGCTACACCTTC. Residues: CASSYSAANYGYTF.

The chain links TRBV18 to TRBJ1-1, with TRBD1 matching over 7 bases. V was clipped by 6 bases and J by 3 bases; unmatched bases: 4. This CDR3 is built from 13 residues. In germline, CDR1 is KGHSH, CDR2 LQKENI. In nucleotides, the CDR3 is TGTGCCAGCTCCCTCGACAGGGACACTGAAGCTTTCTTT. Encoded protein: CASSLDRDTEAFF. The full variable domain, with the rest looked up from reference TRBV18 and TRBJ1-1, is NAGVMQNPRHLVRRRGQEARLRCSPMKGHSHVYWYRQLPEEGLKFMVYLQKENIIDESGMPKERFSAEFPKEGPSILRIQQVVRGDSAAYFCASSLDRDTEAFFGQGTRLTVV.

This clone was picked up one time. The chain uses TRBV7-3 and TRBJ2-7; possible D gene TRBD2, 5 bases. Deletions cut 5 bases from V and 2 bases from J, with 13 bases between. CDR3 length equals 14 residues. Germline V gene data show CDR1 as SGHTA and CDR2 as FQGTGA. The CDR3 here is CASSALPGTYEQYF. The CDR3 DNA is TGTGCCAGCAGCGCCCTCCCGGGGACCTACGAGCAGTACTTC.

This clone was observed a handful of times. The chain combines TRBV5-1 with TRBJ2-2; 11 nucleotides match TRBD2. CDR3 size: 15 residues. The J segment lost 4 bases and the V segment lost 3 bases, leaving 2 bases of the junction unmatched. CDR1 is SGHRS and CDR2 is YFSETQ in the germline V gene. The CDR3 region is CASSSLAGATGELFF. The DNA of the CDR3 is TGCGCCAGCAGCTCACTAGCGGGAGCCACCGGGGAGCTGTTTTTT. The full variable domain, completed using reference TRBV5-1 and TRBJ2-2, is KAGVTQTPRYLIKTRGQQVTLSCSPISGHRSVSWYQQTPGQGLQFLFEYFSETQRNKGNFPGRFSGRQFSNSRSEMNVSTLELGDSALYLCASSSLAGATGELFFGEGSRLTVL.

In nucleotides, the CDR3 is TGTGCCAGCAGCATCCGACTAGCGGGAAGGGCCGGGGAGCTGTTTTTT. This encodes CASSIRLAGRAGELFF. The chain uses TRBV7-2 and TRBJ2-2; TRBD2 matches 11 bases. Per germline, CDR1 SGHTA and CDR2 FQGNSA. After removal of 5 bases from V and 6 bases from J, the junction contained 8 bases not matched to a gene. The CDR3 sequence is 16 residues long.